A selection of T cell receptor beta chains follows, all from one sample in a study of T cell repertoires in cytomegalovirus infection. TCRdb re-called the reads with MiXCR, one entry per CDR3 protein. The sample includes around 100,000 distinct CDR3 sequences, less than 25% seen only once; the top ten take 39%. Material for sequencing was CD8+ T cells from PBMCs. These receptors all come from a human donor in good health (CMV status not recorded). Some clones in this sample may be carry-over from other donors' samples. Each CDR3 is given with its conserved first and last residue. D genes are given only for firm matches. Size is omitted from some rows. Given values are once, few, many or a class for expanded clones.

CDR3 length: 17; V gene: TRBV11-2; clone size: -; D gene: -; J gene: TRBJ2-2; CDR3 DNA: TGTGCCAGCAGCCCCAATCGGGCAGGGGAGGGCACCGGGGAGCTGTTTTTT; CDR3 protein: CASSPNRAGEGTGELFF
CDR3 length: 15; V gene: TRBV19; clone size: few; D gene: -; J gene: TRBJ2-1; CDR3 DNA: TGTGCCAGTAGTGCCCTTAGCTCCCGATACAATGAGCAGTTCTTC; CDR3 protein: CASSALSSRYNEQFF
CDR3 length: 12; V gene: TRBV27; clone size: few; D gene: -; J gene: TRBJ2-2; CDR3 DNA: TGTGCCAGCAGCCTATACAACGGGGAGCTGTTTTTT; CDR3 protein: CASSLYNGELFF
CDR3 length: 15; V gene: TRBV7-9; clone size: -; D gene: -; J gene: TRBJ1-2; CDR3 DNA: TGTGCCAGCAGTTCAGGGGCCAGTCCCTCCTATGGCTACACCTTC; CDR3 protein: CASSSGASPSYGYTF
CDR3 length: 16; V gene: TRBV7-2; clone size: many; D gene: -; J gene: TRBJ2-6; CDR3 DNA: TGTGCCAGCAGCTCGGGACGGAACTCTGGGGCCAACGTCCTGACTTTC; CDR3 protein: CASSSGRNSGANVLTF
CDR3 length: 18; V gene: TRBV20-1; clone size: -; D gene: TRBD2; J gene: TRBJ2-3; CDR3 DNA: TGCAGTGCTAGACTTTCCAGCGGGAGGGCTACTAGCACAGATACGCAGTATTTT; CDR3 protein: CSARLSSGRATSTDTQYF
CDR3 length: 13; V gene: TRBV20-1; clone size: many; D gene: -; J gene: TRBJ1-5; CDR3 DNA: TGCAGTGCCTGGACAGCGGGCAATCAGCCCCAGCATTTT; CDR3 protein: CSAWTAGNQPQHF
CDR3 length: 16; V gene: TRBV14; clone size: few; D gene: TRBD1; J gene: TRBJ1-1; CDR3 DNA: TGTGCCAGCAGCCTACCCGGGACAGGGTTGAACACTGAAGCTTTCTTT; CDR3 protein: CASSLPGTGLNTEAFF
CDR3 length: 15; V gene: TRBV4-3; clone size: -; D gene: -; J gene: TRBJ1-1; CDR3 DNA: TGCGCCAGCAGCCTCGACGGGGGGGGCAACACTGAAGCTTTCTTT; CDR3 protein: CASSLDGGGNTEAFF
CDR3 length: 12; V gene: TRBV6-1; clone size: many; D gene: -; J gene: TRBJ1-4; CDR3 DNA: TGTGCCAGCAGTCAGTGGGGCGAAAAACTGTTTTTT; CDR3 protein: CASSQWGEKLFF
CDR3 length: 13; V gene: TRBV29-1; clone size: few; D gene: -; J gene: TRBJ1-1; CDR3 DNA: TGCAGCGTTGTGGACAGTTTGAACACTGAAGCTTTCTTT; CDR3 protein: CSVVDSLNTEAFF
CDR3 length: 13; V gene: TRBV4-1; clone size: many; D gene: -; J gene: TRBJ2-1; CDR3 DNA: TGCGCCAGCAGCCAAGATGAGGGGAGGCCGCAGTTCTTC; CDR3 protein: CASSQDEGRPQFF
CDR3 length: 15; V gene: TRBV7-9; clone size: -; D gene: TRBD1; J gene: TRBJ2-7; CDR3 DNA: TGTGCCAGCAGCCACCGGGACAGGGACGTGTACGAGCAGTACTTC; CDR3 protein: CASSHRDRDVYEQYF
CDR3 length: 15; V gene: TRBV9; clone size: many; D gene: -; J gene: TRBJ2-5; CDR3 DNA: TGTGCCAGCAGCGTAGCTTTGTCGGGGGCAGAGACCCAGTACTTC; CDR3 protein: CASSVALSGAETQYF
CDR3 length: 13; V gene: TRBV6-4; clone size: -; D gene: -; J gene: TRBJ1-1; CDR3 DNA: TGTGCCAGCAGCCCCGGGAGGGGAGGATGGGCTTTCTTT; CDR3 protein: CASSPGRGGWAFF
CDR3 length: 13; V gene: TRBV27; clone size: few; D gene: -; J gene: TRBJ1-5; CDR3 DNA: TGTGCCAGCAGTTTATTGCGGGGTCAGCCCCAGCATTTT; CDR3 protein: CASSLLRGQPQHF
CDR3 length: 16; V gene: TRBV28; clone size: -; D gene: -; J gene: TRBJ2-1; CDR3 DNA: TGTGCCAGCAGTCAAAGTGTCCCCTCCGGTACCAATGAGCAGTTCTTC; CDR3 protein: CASSQSVPSGTNEQFF
CDR3 length: 14; V gene: TRBV7-6; clone size: many; D gene: -; J gene: TRBJ2-7; CDR3 DNA: TGTGCCAGCAGCTCGCTGATTGGGTCCCACGAGCAGTACTTC; CDR3 protein: CASSSLIGSHEQYF
CDR3 length: 14; V gene: TRBV5-6; clone size: -; D gene: -; J gene: TRBJ2-7; CDR3 DNA: TGTGCCAGCAGCTTGGCCCTTTACCTCCACGAGCAGTACTTC; CDR3 protein: CASSLALYLHEQYF
CDR3 length: 14; V gene: TRBV27; clone size: few; D gene: -; J gene: TRBJ2-1; CDR3 DNA: TGTGCCAGCAGTTGGACTACGGTGCCAGCTGAGCAGTTCTTC; CDR3 protein: CASSWTTVPAEQFF
CDR3 length: 12; V gene: TRBV11-2; clone size: few; D gene: -; J gene: TRBJ2-5; CDR3 DNA: TGTGCCAGCAGCTATGCCCGGGAGACCCAGTACTTC; CDR3 protein: CASSYARETQYF
CDR3 length: 13; V gene: TRBV11-3; clone size: few; D gene: -; J gene: TRBJ1-1; CDR3 DNA: TGTGCCAGCAGCTTAGTGTGGCAGGCTGAAGCTTTCTTT; CDR3 protein: CASSLVWQAEAFF
CDR3 length: 15; V gene: TRBV6-6; clone size: few; D gene: -; J gene: TRBJ1-5; CDR3 DNA: TGTGCCAGCAGGGACGGGGGCTATAGCAATCAGCCCCAGCATTTT; CDR3 protein: CASRDGGYSNQPQHF
CDR3 length: 16; V gene: TRBV5-6; clone size: -; D gene: TRBD2; J gene: TRBJ2-1; CDR3 DNA: TGTGCCAGCAGCCCAGGACTAGCGGGTTTGAAAGATGAGCAGTTCTTC; CDR3 protein: CASSPGLAGLKDEQFF
CDR3 length: 14; V gene: TRBV28; clone size: few; D gene: -; J gene: TRBJ1-3; CDR3 DNA: TGTGCCAGCTTCGGCAGAACCTCTGGAAACACCATATATTTT; CDR3 protein: CASFGRTSGNTIYF
CDR3 length: 19; V gene: TRBV28; clone size: few; D gene: TRBD2; J gene: TRBJ2-5; CDR3 DNA: TGTGCCAGCAGTTTTGCGTCGGGGAGGGTGAACCCAGTCCAAGAGACCCAGTACTTC; CDR3 protein: CASSFASGRVNPVQETQYF
CDR3 length: 14; V gene: TRBV10-3; clone size: once; D gene: -; J gene: TRBJ2-3; CDR3 DNA: TGTGCCATCAAAGGGTTACCCGGGACAGATACGCAGTATTTT; CDR3 protein: CAIKGLPGTDTQYF